The following is a T cell receptor (beta chain) sequence with its context. Its antigen is unidentified. The data belong to a study of early T cells in non-severe SARS-CoV-2 infection. The overall study: The authors sequenced bulk RNA from unsorted whole blood, leaving chains unpaired. Study conclusions and caveats: There was a bias toward anti-spike CD8 responses in VDJdb matching, which missed private and CD4 specificities.

Unique molecular identifiers (one per individual cDNA molecule) were attached. TCRdb used MiXCR to reprocess the 5' RACE reads, holding one entry per CDR3 protein. This table has tens of thousands of distinct CDR3 sequences, more than 9% appearing once. Germline CDR1 reads SGHRS; CDR2 reads YFSETQ. CDR3 length: 14 residues. V shed 2 bases and J shed 2 bases, with 10 bases lying between them. Material for sequencing was whole blood. This clonotype was sampled from an adult who was a healthcare worker with PCR-confirmed SARS-CoV-2 infection or an uninfected control (not recorded which). V is TRBV5-1 and J is TRBJ2-5; perhaps TRBD1 as D (6 bases). The CDR3 DNA follows: TGCGCCAGCAGCTTACAGGGAAGACAAGAGACCCAGTACTTC. Its protein product is CASSLQGRQETQYF.